The clone carrying this T cell receptor beta chain appeared once. The target antigen is unknown. This sample is drawn from a study of T cell responses to AZD1222 COVID-19 vaccine. Notes on the study in general: Among vaccine-associated CD4 TCRs, coverage spanned spike, with dominance at 160-218 and 743-854. Clonal diversity was possibly underestimated, and the donors were mostly white British, with more females.

Sequenced by immunoSEQ multiplex PCR; TCRdb stores in-frame clones only, minus some. The sample shows 100,000 or so clones, about 87% of them seen only once. The CDR3 runs 16 residues. Per the germline V gene, CDR1 is LGHNA and CDR2 is YSLEER. Trimming removed 1 base from V and 3 bases from J, with 14 bases in between. The receptor was derived from an adult in good health. Sequences were derived from peripheral blood, sampled on day 0 of AZD1222 vaccination. The genes are TRBV4-3 and TRBJ2-3, with D perhaps TRBD2 (5 bases). CDR3 protein: CASSQGRRVITDTQYF. The DNA of the CDR3 is TGCGCCAGCAGCCAAGGGCGGCGGGTGATTACAGATACGCAGTATTTT.